Following are 24 T cell receptor beta chains from one sample sequenced in a study of blood T cell repertoires in COVID-19. Produced via immunoSEQ multiplex PCR; TCRdb's table is partial and in-frame only. The table lists a few hundred thousand clones, less than 90% of them singletons. Material for sequencing was PBMCs or T cells enriched from blood (not recorded which). These receptor sequences come from a woman between 50 and 59 years old in a cohort exposed to, infected with or recovered from COVID-19 (not recorded which).

The chain is built from TRBV18 and TRBJ2-4; a weak D match, TRBD1 (5 bases). The CDR3 has 15 amino acids. V gave up 4 bases and J gave up 9 bases, with 19 bases separating them. CDR1 KGHSH and CDR2 LQKENI come from the germline V gene. The CDR3: CASSLKTGSDSIQYF. CDR3 in DNA: TGTGCCAGCTCACTGAAGACTGGAAGTGACAGCATTCAGTACTTC. Based on the CDR3 plus reference TRBV18 and TRBJ2-4, the full variable domain is NAGVMQNPRHLVRRRGQEARLRCSPMKGHSHVYWYRQLPEEGLKFMVYLQKENIIDESGMPKERFSAEFPKEGPSILRIQQVVRGDSAAYFCASSLKTGSDSIQYFGAGTRLSVL.

V gene TRBV5-1 combines with J gene TRBJ2-7; tentative D call: TRBD1 (5 bases). The length of the CDR3 is 16 residues. Trimming cost V 0 bases and J 3 bases, with 16 bases left between them. Germline V lookup: CDR1 SGHRS, CDR2 YFSETQ. The CDR3 coding sequence is TGCGCCAGCAGCTTGGGGGGCGGCAGCCCAGGCTACGAGCAGTACTTC. It yields the protein CASSLGGGSPGYEQYF. Full variable domain (remainder filled in from reference TRBV5-1 and TRBJ2-7): KAGVTQTPRYLIKTRGQQVTLSCSPISGHRSVSWYQQTPGQGLQFLFEYFSETQRNKGNFPGRFSGRQFSNSRSEMNVSTLELGDSALYLCASSLGGGSPGYEQYFGPGTRLTVT.

Note on this clone: This sample includes further DNA sequences coding for the same CDR3. The V gene is TRBV28, the J gene TRBJ1-2; unclear D gene. Trimming pared 7 bases from V and 0 bases from J, leaving 6 bases between. Germline V gene sequence: CDR1 MDHEN, CDR2 SYDVKM. This CDR3 is 12 amino acids long. The CDR3 DNA sequence: TGTGCCAGCACCACAGCTAACTATGGCTACACCTTC. It encodes CASTTANYGYTF.

The chain uses TRBV10-3 and TRBJ2-1; 8 bases align to TRBD2. With 3 bases clipped from V and 8 bases from J, the junction kept 12 bases outside the gene matches. CDR3 length: 16 amino acids. Germline loops: CDR1 ENHRY, CDR2 SYGVKD. Here the CDR3 reads CAISDFGGGLLDEQFF. CDR3 nucleotide sequence: TGTGCCATCAGTGACTTCGGGGGGGGCTTATTGGATGAGCAGTTCTTC.

The rearrangement joins TRBV2 to TRBJ1-6; 10 bases match TRBD1. V lost 7 bases to trimming and J lost 7 bases; unmatched junction nucleotides: 4. In germline, CDR1 is SNHLY, CDR2 FYNNEI. This CDR3 has 14 amino acids. The CDR3 DNA is TGTGCCAGCAAGAAGGACAGGGGGAATTCACCCCTCCACTTT. This translates into CASKKDRGNSPLHF.

The chain links TRBV19 to TRBJ1-2, with 9 bases lining up with TRBD1. The germline CDR1 and CDR2 sequences are LNHDA and SQIVND (reference sequence). This CDR3 region has 14 residues. Trimming cost V 5 bases and J 7 bases; bases outside gene matches: 8. This chain's CDR3 is CASSSRTGEGGYTF. The CDR3 DNA follows: TGTGCCAGTAGTTCTCGGACAGGGGAGGGTGGCTACACCTTC. Based on the CDR3 plus reference TRBV19 and TRBJ1-2, the full variable domain is DGGITQSPKYLFRKEGQNVTLSCEQNLNHDAMYWYRQDPGQGLRLIYYSQIVNDFQKGDIAEGYSVSREKKESFPLTVTSAQKNPTAFYLCASSSRTGEGGYTFGSGTRLTVV.

The chain links TRBV7-2 to TRBJ2-4; tentative D call: TRBD1 (5 bases). There are 17 residues in the CDR3. Germline-derived CDR1 and CDR2 are SGHTA and FQGNSA. V was trimmed by 5 bases and J by 2 bases, leaving 19 bases between them. CDR3: CASSPHPGQGPKNIQYF. CDR3 in DNA: TGTGCCAGCAGCCCTCACCCCGGCCAGGGCCCCAAAAACATTCAGTACTTC.

This clone was observed once. CDR3 amino acids: CASSSGPSTDTQYF. In nucleotides, the CDR3 is TGTGCCAGCAGCTCAGGGCCCTCCACAGATACGCAGTATTTT. The chain is built from TRBV7-2 and TRBJ2-3; D possibly corresponds to TRBD1 (5 bases). Trimming took off 4 bases at V and 2 bases at J, with 10 bases between the two ends. The CDR3 spans 14 residues. CDR1 and CDR2 from the germline V gene are SGHTA and FQGNSA.

The rearrangement joins TRBV18 to TRBJ2-7; 8 bases are shared with TRBD1. V lost 3 bases, J lost 3 bases, and 4 bases stayed unmatched. This CDR3 is built from 14 residues. Germline CDR1 is KGHSH and CDR2 is LQKENI. CDR3 nucleotide sequence: TGTGCCAGCTCACCTCAAACAGGGGGCTACGAGCAGTACTTC. Protein product: CASSPQTGGYEQYF.

This chain uses TRBV7-8 with TRBJ2-1; no clear D gene. CDR3 length equals 13 residues. The germline V and J ends were trimmed by 4 bases and 4 bases, with 8 bases remaining between them. From germline, CDR1 is SGHVS and CDR2 FQNEAQ. The CDR3, as DNA: TGTGCCAGCAGCTACAGCAATTACAATGAGCAGTTCTTC. This encodes CASSYSNYNEQFF.

This clone appeared once. The rearrangement joins TRBV9 to TRBJ2-7; no definite D call. CDR3 size: 13 residues. The germline V gene encodes CDR1 SGDLS and CDR2 YYNGEE. V lost 0 bases, J lost 2 bases, and 6 bases lay in between. The CDR3 coding sequence is TGTGCCAGCAGCGTAGACTCTACCTACGAGCAGTACTTC. Amino acid sequence: CASSVDSTYEQYF.

CDR3 sequence (DNA): TGTGCCAGCAGTGATAGTGGGACAGGGGCCTTTTACGAGCAGTACTTC. This encodes CASSDSGTGAFYEQYF. This chain connects TRBV2 to TRBJ2-7, with 10 bases fitting TRBD1. CDR1 is SNHLY and CDR2 is FYNNEI in the germline V gene. Trimming at V came to 3 bases and at J to 4 bases, leaving 9 bases not matched to a gene. The CDR3 is 16 amino acids.

V is TRBV4-3 and J is TRBJ2-5, with D unresolved. V was pared by 0 bases and J by 7 bases, with 18 bases between. CDR3 length: 16 residues. Germline-derived CDR1 and CDR2 are LGHNA and YSLEER. The CDR3 bases are TGCGCCAGCAGCCAAGACCGGCGATCAAAACGGGTGACCCAGTACTTC. This gives the protein CASSQDRRSKRVTQYF.

The chain is built from TRBV9 and TRBJ1-6; D is perhaps TRBD1 (5 bases). The V and J ends lost 0 bases and 10 bases respectively, with 14 bases between them. CDR1 is SGDLS, CDR2 YYNGEE, per germline. The CDR3 covers 15 residues. In nucleotides, the CDR3 is TGTGCCAGCAGCGTAGATGGCGCAGGGCGGTCACCCCTCCACTTT. Amino acid sequence: CASSVDGAGRSPLHF.

V and J are TRBV10-3 and TRBJ1-1; TRBD1 matches 7 bases. The CDR3 sequence is 13 residues long. V gave up 6 bases and J gave up 7 bases; unmatched junction bases: 8. Germline-derived CDR1 and CDR2 are ENHRY and SYGVKD. CDR3 DNA sequence: TGTGCCATCAGGGGAATTCGACAGGGTGAAGCTTTCTTT. Translation: CAIRGIRQGEAFF.

The V call is TRBV25-1, the J call TRBJ2-7; TRBD1 matches 8 bases. With 2 bases clipped from V and 5 bases from J, the junction kept 8 bases outside the gene matches. Germline CDR1 is MGHDK and CDR2 is SYGVNS. This CDR3 comprises 15 residues. The CDR3 reads CASSEPGGPSDEQYF. The CDR3, as DNA: TGTGCCAGCAGTGAACCAGGGGGCCCAAGCGACGAGCAGTACTTC.

This clone appeared a few times. V and J are TRBV4-2 and TRBJ1-2, with D unclear. The CDR3 runs 14 residues. V was pared by 0 bases and J by 4 bases, with 9 bases between. Per the germline V gene, CDR1 is LGHNA and CDR2 is YNFKEQ. CDR3 amino acids: CASSQEAAPYGYTF. The CDR3 DNA reads as TGTGCCAGCAGCCAAGAGGCGGCGCCCTATGGCTACACCTTC.

The V and J genes are TRBV18 and TRBJ1-6; the match to TRBD1 covers 9 bases. V gave up 5 bases and J gave up 7 bases; unmatched junction bases: 6. The CDR3 is 15 amino acids. The germline CDR1 and CDR2 sequences are KGHSH and LQKENI. CDR3 nucleotide sequence: TGTGCCAGCTCATCGGGACAGGGTCTCAATTCACCCCTCCACTTT. Its protein is CASSSGQGLNSPLHF.

The rearrangement uses TRBV28 and TRBJ1-4; D call uncertain. There are 12 residues in the CDR3. Trimming left V 5 bases short and J 13 bases short, with 14 bases between. Germline loops: CDR1 MDHEN, CDR2 SYDVKM. The CDR3 DNA reads as TGTGCCAGCAGTGCCAATCTGAATAGACTGTTTTTT. This gives the protein CASSANLNRLFF. The full variable domain, with the rest looked up from reference TRBV28 and TRBJ1-4, is DVKVTQSSRYLVKRTGEKVFLECVQDMDHENMFWYRQDPGLGLRLIYFSYDVKMKEKGDIPEGYSVSREKKERFSLILESASTNQTSMYLCASSANLNRLFFGSGTQLSVL.

This sequence joins TRBV7-8 and TRBJ2-7; D remains ambiguous. The CDR3 extends over 13 amino acids. V was clipped by 8 bases and J by 0 bases, with 11 bases between them. Germline V gene data show CDR1 as SGHVS and CDR2 as FQNEAQ. In DNA, the CDR3 is TGTGCCAGCTCGACGGGTAGCTCCTACGAGCAGTACTTC. As protein: CASSTGSSYEQYF.

The rearrangement joins TRBV4-3 to TRBJ1-1; D unresolved. The CDR3 length is 16 residues. Germline V lookup: CDR1 LGHNA, CDR2 YSLEER. V lost 1 base and J lost 1, with 13 bases in between. CDR3 in amino acids: CASSQVQAYSNTEAFF. As DNA, the CDR3 is TGCGCCAGCAGCCAAGTCCAAGCTTACTCGAACACTGAAGCTTTCTTT.

The chain couples TRBV9 to TRBJ1-6; D gene ambiguous. The CDR3 has 15 residues. Germline-derived CDR1 and CDR2 are SGDLS and YYNGEE. Trimming cost V 4 bases and J 7 bases, with 15 bases left between them. As DNA, the CDR3 is TGTGCCAGCAGCCGCGATTTAGGAGGAAATTCACCCCTCCACTTT. This gives the protein CASSRDLGGNSPLHF.

V is TRBV7-2 and J is TRBJ1-1, with D maybe TRBD1 (6 bases). Germline V gene sequence: CDR1 SGHTA, CDR2 FQGNSA. V was trimmed by 0 bases and J by 7 bases, leaving 21 bases between them. This CDR3 has 17 amino acids. CDR3 nucleotides: TGTGCCAGCAGCTTAGCCGAGACAGGACCTATTAGGGGTGAAGCTTTCTTT. It yields the protein CASSLAETGPIRGEAFF.

The chain links TRBV28 to TRBJ2-4; TRBD1 agrees at 9 bases. The CDR3 is made up of 15 amino acids. Germline-derived CDR1 and CDR2 are MDHEN and SYDVKM. J was trimmed by 12 bases and V by 4 bases; bases with no gene match: 13. CDR3 sequence (DNA): TGTGCCAGCAGTTCCGGGGACAGGGTTGAGGCGACTCAGTACTTC. Translation gives CASSSGDRVEATQYF.